Presented here are 18 T cell receptor beta chains from one specimen sequenced in a study of blood T cell repertoires in COVID-19. Profiled with immunoSEQ multiplex PCR; TCRdb holds only in-frame clones, not every one. The repertoire consists of around 170,000 clones, with about 90% occurring once and the leading ten covering roughly 7.3%. The specimen sequenced was PBMCs or T cells enriched from blood (not recorded which). Receptor source: a woman in her forties or fifties who had recovered from COVID-19.

The chain carries TRBV7-6 and TRBJ2-3; 11 bases are a match to TRBD1. The germline CDR1 and CDR2 sequences are SGHVS and FNYEAQ. The length of the CDR3 is 16 residues. After removal of 1 base from V and 4 bases from J, the junction contained 4 bases not matched to a gene. CDR3 sequence: CASSLGVGQGADTQYF. In nucleotides, the CDR3 is TGTGCCAGCAGCTTAGGTGTGGGACAGGGGGCAGATACGCAGTATTTT.

This rearrangement joins TRBV6-5 to TRBJ2-1; possibly TRBD2 for D (6 bases). Looked up from germline, CDR1 is MNHEY and CDR2 is SVGAGI. The V gene lost 11 bases and the J gene lost 0 bases, with 11 bases spanning the gap. The CDR3 is 13 residues long. The CDR3 DNA reads TGTGCCGGGCGGGGTTACTCCTACAATGAGCAGTTCTTC. Translation: CAGRGYSYNEQFF.

The V gene is TRBV5-8, the J gene TRBJ1-2; unclear D gene. The CDR3 extends over 14 amino acids. V was shortened by 2 bases and J by 4 bases, with 12 bases between the two germline ends. Germline V gene data show CDR1 as SGHTS and CDR2 as YDEGEE. In DNA form, the CDR3 reads TGTGCCAGCAGCTTCGGAGGATCGCGCTATGGCTACACCTTC. This encodes CASSFGGSRYGYTF. Supplemented by reference TRBV5-8 and TRBJ1-2, the full variable domain reads EAGVTQSPTHLIKTRGQQATLRCSPISGHTSVYWYQQALGLGLQFLLWYDEGEERNRGNFPPRFSGRQFPNYSSELNVNALELEDSALYLCASSFGGSRYGYTFGSGTRLTVV.

The genes are TRBV6-5 and TRBJ1-2, with D maybe TRBD1 (5 bases). CDR1 is MNHEY and CDR2 is SVGAGI in the germline V gene. V lost 0 bases, J lost 8 bases, and 13 bases lay in between. The CDR3 covers 14 residues. The CDR3 region is CASSYSGGVQGYTF. CDR3 coding DNA: TGTGCCAGCAGTTACTCGGGGGGGGTGCAGGGCTACACCTTC.

As regards this clone: Other DNA sequences from this sample encode an identical CDR3 as well. The chain couples TRBV3-1 (or the pseudogene TRBV3-2) to TRBJ2-3; D gene uncertain. The CDR3 runs to 14 residues. Germline CDR1 is LGHDT and CDR2 is YNNKEL (reference sequence). Trimming took off 3 bases at V and 0 bases at J, with 7 bases between the two ends. The CDR3: CASSQGSSTDTQYF. For the CDR3, the DNA is TGTGCCAGCAGCCAGGGCTCTAGCACAGATACGCAGTATTTT.

In its sample, this clone was seen once. V is TRBV27 and J is TRBJ1-1, with a tentative D call TRBD1 (6 bases). Germline V gene sequence: CDR1 MNHEY, CDR2 SMNVEV (reference sequence). The V gene lost 3 bases and the J gene lost 8 bases, with 7 bases spanning the gap. The length of the CDR3 is 11 residues. Here the CDR3 reads CASSFRGEAFF. The CDR3 nucleotides are TGTGCCAGCAGTTTCAGGGGAGAAGCTTTCTTT.

This clone was recorded a few times. This sequence joins TRBV6-2 or TRBV6-3 and TRBJ2-3, with 11 positions matching TRBD2. In germline, CDR1 is MNHEY, CDR2 SVGEGT. V gave up 2 bases and J gave up 4 bases; unmatched junction bases: 8. The CDR3 has 17 amino acids. CDR3 sequence reads: CASSYAPLAGGSDTQYF. DNA of the CDR3: TGTGCCAGCAGTTACGCCCCATTAGCGGGAGGGTCAGATACGCAGTATTTT.

This chain joins TRBV27 and TRBJ2-5; 9 bases match TRBD2. CDR1 MNHEY and CDR2 SMNVEV come from the germline V gene (reference sequence). Unmatched junction bases numbered 8, after V lost 0 bases and J lost 3 bases. This CDR3 contains 17 residues. The CDR3 DNA follows: TGTGCCAGCAGTTTATCCTATAGCGGGAGATACAAAGAGACCCAGTACTTC. Amino acid sequence: CASSLSYSGRYKETQYF.

The genes are TRBV6-5 and TRBJ2-7; the D gene is possibly TRBD1 (5 bases). This CDR3 spans 15 amino acids. Trimming cost V 0 bases and J 5 bases, with 14 bases left between them. Germline assignment: CDR1 MNHEY and CDR2 SVGAGI. The DNA for the CDR3 is TGTGCCAGCAGTTACTCGACCTCAGGGCGGAACGAGCAGTACTTC. Its translation is CASSYSTSGRNEQYF.

The V gene is TRBV7-3, the J gene TRBJ2-3; 13 bases match TRBD2. The V and J ends lost 1 base and 6 bases, in that order; junction bases with no gene match: 4. Germline V gene sequence: CDR1 SGHTA, CDR2 FQGTGA. The CDR3 is 16 amino acids. CDR3 in DNA: TGTGCCAGCAGCTTAAGACTAGCGGGAGGAGGCGATACGCAGTATTTT. Protein sequence: CASSLRLAGGGDTQYF.

This sequence joins TRBV11-1 and TRBJ2-1; D is undetermined. Germline-derived CDR1 and CDR2 are SGHAT and FQDESV (reference sequence). V was shortened by 5 bases and J by 5 bases, with 4 bases between the two germline ends. This CDR3 has 11 residues. The CDR3 DNA is TGTGCCAGCAGCCTAAACAATGAGCAGTTCTTC. This sequence encodes CASSLNNEQFF.

The gene calls are TRBV6-5 and TRBJ2-7; possible D gene TRBD2, 5 bases. The CDR3 covers 15 residues. V lost 6 bases and J lost 0, with 15 bases in between. Looked up from germline, CDR1 is MNHEY and CDR2 is SVGAGI. CDR3 nucleotide sequence: TGTGCCAGCAGAGAGAGGAGGTTCCTCTCCTACGAGCAGTACTTC. Protein product: CASRERRFLSYEQYF.

This sequence joins TRBV27 and TRBJ1-5; TRBD1 might be the D (5 bases). CDR1 is MNHEY and CDR2 is SMNVEV in the germline V gene (reference sequence). The CDR3 has 13 residues. V lost 5 bases and J lost 7, with 12 bases in between. The chain's CDR3 is CASSQGRAQPQHF. The CDR3 nucleotides read TGTGCCAGCAGTCAGGGTCGGGCACAGCCCCAGCATTTT.

This clone appeared a few times. This same CDR3 is encoded by further DNA sequences in the sample. V is TRBV18 and J is TRBJ2-2, with 8 bases lining up with TRBD1. This CDR3 is 15 amino acids long. The germline V gene encodes CDR1 KGHSH and CDR2 LQKENI. V trimming: 6 bases; J trimming: 1 base; junction bases outside the gene matches: 4. The CDR3 reads CASSPGTGNTGELFF. As DNA, the CDR3 is TGTGCCAGCTCCCCCGGGACAGGGAACACCGGGGAGCTGTTTTTT.

The rearrangement uses TRBV14 and TRBJ2-2; 7 bases agree with TRBD1. Germline V gene sequence: CDR1 SGHDN, CDR2 FVKESK. This CDR3 contains 13 residues. V shed 6 bases and J 5 bases; nucleotides not matched to a gene: 3. CDR3: CASRKQGTGELFF. CDR3 DNA: TGTGCCAGCAGGAAACAGGGGACCGGGGAGCTGTTTTTT.

Comments on this clone: One junction end disagrees with the germline gene, perhaps due to a read error. The chain combines TRBV7-7 with TRBJ2-7; the D is unclear. There are 15 residues in the CDR3. From germline, CDR1 is SSHAT and CDR2 FNYEAQ (reference sequence). The CDR3 DNA is TGTGCTAGCAGCCCCGGCAACGGGTACTCCTACGAGCAGTACTTC. Translated, it gives CASSPGNGYSYEQYF.

The chain combines TRBV19 with TRBJ2-2; 11 nucleotides align to TRBD2. Per the germline V gene, CDR1 is LNHDA and CDR2 is SQIVND (reference sequence). V dropped 4 bases and J dropped 7; count of bases not matched to a gene: 5. This CDR3 spans 15 amino acids. The CDR3 spells CASSNSGRGHGELFF. CDR3 DNA: TGTGCCAGTAGTAATAGCGGGAGGGGGCACGGGGAGCTGTTTTTT.

The chain recombines TRBV3-1 (or the pseudogene TRBV3-2) with TRBJ1-4, with D uncertain. CDR1 is LGHDT and CDR2 is YNNKEL in the germline V gene (reference sequence). V was clipped by 3 bases and J by 7 bases, with 12 bases between them. The CDR3 totals 14 residues. The CDR3 spells CASSQRAGFEKLFF. The CDR3 DNA is TGTGCCAGCAGCCAGAGGGCCGGCTTTGAAAAACTGTTTTTT.